This TCR beta chain stems from a study of T-cell reconstitution after alpha-beta-depleted transplantation in children. Study findings and constraints: By one year post-transplant, T-cell counts and diversity largely arose from T cells that were newly produced.

This clonotype was seen only a few times. Its antigen is unknown. As it was prepared, the TCRbeta library received unique molecular identifiers. Via MiXCR, TCRdb re-called the PCR reads, giving one row per CDR3 protein. The repertoire holds 800,000 to 1,000,000 distinct CDR3 sequences, with about 31% as singletons. The CDR3 has 12 amino acids. Trimming removed 5 bases from V and 5 bases from J, with 7 bases in between. The V gene is TRBV12-3 or TRBV12-4, the J gene TRBJ1-5, with D perhaps matching TRBD1 (5 bases). The material was PBMCs, mostly from graft donor cells, obtained 360 days after TCRalphabeta/CD19-depleted stem cell transplant. This TCR came from a boy under three years old who had a stem cell transplant for SCID, so the T cells may come from the graft donor. For the CDR3, the DNA is TGTGCCAGCAGTCCGACAGATCAGCCCCAGCATTTT. Its translation is CASSPTDQPQHF.